This T cell receptor beta chain was documented in a study of shared clonotypes between healthy human individuals. Study observations and caveats: Limited genetic and exposure-history diversity came from having few donors. In the sorted subsets, rarefaction showed sequencing was incomplete despite large depth.

V lost 3 bases and J lost 12, with 13 bases in between. CDR1 is SGDLS and CDR2 is YYNGEE in the germline V gene. This CDR3 has 12 residues. The study drew its donors from healthy HIV-negative adults without recent acute infections or vaccinations. Assay used: immunoSEQ multiplex PCR; TCRdb lists only in-frame clones, some missing. Among about 2.4 million clones listed, more than 80% were seen once. As concerns this clone: Its matching antigen is unknown.

The sequence was obtained from a man in his late teens or twenties in good health. Sequencing was carried out using naive CD4+ T cells sorted from blood. The sample's subset: CD45RA+ positively selected. The chain has TRBV9 and TRBJ2-1; D gene unclear. The DNA for the CDR3 is TGTGCCAGCAGCGCCACGTCGGAAAGGCAGTTCTTC. Its translation is CASSATSERQFF.